This TCR beta chain was retrieved from a study of cytotoxic CD8 clonotypes in ibrutinib-treated CLL. Study-wide background: After a median of about 70 months, roughly 14 patients stayed remitted and some 12 progressed; responses had been partial in around 24 and complete in 2.

Regarding the study as a whole: The study found baseline clonality above age-matched healthy donors, tracking circulating CD8+ T-cell counts.

Points on this clone: Its antigen is unidentified.

Method: immunoSEQ multiplex PCR; TCRdb's copy keeps in-frame clones and lacks some. The data show about 25,000 clones, approximately 67% seen once. The sequenced sample was PBMCs, obtained at disease progression, from a patient treated with ibrutinib. The TCR comes from a human donor with chronic lymphocytic leukemia.

The CDR3 loop reads CASSKTSEETQYF. The CDR3 nucleotides are TGTGCCAGCAGCAAGACTAGCGAGGAGACCCAGTACTTC. The chain is built from TRBV7-3 and TRBJ2-5; 8 bases are shared with TRBD2. The CDR3 has 13 amino acids. Trimming cost V 5 bases and J 5 bases; bases outside gene matches: 4. Germline-derived CDR1 and CDR2 are SGHTA and FQGTGA.